This T cell receptor beta chain was captured by sequencing in a study of blood T cell repertoires in COVID-19. Study at large: There were acute and convalescent COVID-19 samples, and they came from the United States, Italy and Spain.

Germline V gene lookup returns CDR1 SGHAT and CDR2 FQNNGV. V lost 0 bases and J 7 bases, leaving 9 bases between the germline ends. There are 13 residues in the CDR3. Per the authors' pipeline: Estimated nucleated cell counts came from reference gene primer amplification. Generated by immunoSEQ multiplex PCR, the TCRdb table keeps only in-frame clones and is missing some. V, J and clone size are those of that table, while D and trimming were read from the DNA. The profile shows about 160,000 clones, about 88% of them singletons. Sample: peripheral blood. The chain has TRBV11-2 and TRBJ1-1; possibly TRBD1 for D (5 bases). The receptor was isolated from a middle-aged man with acute or convalescent COVID-19. The CDR3 coding sequence is TGTGCCAGCAGCTTAGATCGCAGGGTTGAAGCTTTCTTT. This gives the protein CASSLDRRVEAFF. The full variable domain, completed using reference TRBV11-2 and TRBJ1-1, is EAGVAQSPRYKIIEKRQSVAFWCNPISGHATLYWYQQILGQGPKLLIQFQNNGVVDDSQLPKDRFSAERLKGVDSTLKIQPAKLEDSAVYLCASSLDRRVEAFFGQGTRLTVV.